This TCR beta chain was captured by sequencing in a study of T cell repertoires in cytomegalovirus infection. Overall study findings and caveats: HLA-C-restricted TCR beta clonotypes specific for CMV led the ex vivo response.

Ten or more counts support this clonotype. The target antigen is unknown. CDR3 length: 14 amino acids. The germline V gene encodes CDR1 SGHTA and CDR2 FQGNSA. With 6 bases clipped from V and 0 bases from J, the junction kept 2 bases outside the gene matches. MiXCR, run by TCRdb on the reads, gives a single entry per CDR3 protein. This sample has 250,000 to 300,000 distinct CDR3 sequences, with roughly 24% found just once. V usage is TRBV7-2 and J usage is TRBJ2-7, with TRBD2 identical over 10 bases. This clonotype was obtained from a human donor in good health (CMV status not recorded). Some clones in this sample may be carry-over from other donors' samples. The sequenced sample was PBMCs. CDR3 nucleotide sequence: TGTGCCAGCAGTCGGACTAGCGGCTCCTACGAGCAGTACTTC. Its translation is CASSRTSGSYEQYF.